These 9 T cell receptor beta chains were sequenced from one sample in a study of cytomegalovirus exposure and HLA in healthy donors. Assay used: immunoSEQ multiplex PCR; TCRdb lists only in-frame clones, some missing. Of over 200,000 clones in the sample, 85% to 90% were seen once. The sequenced sample consisted of PBMCs. These TCRs come from a woman aged 18-29 years in good health and CMV-seronegative.

V gene TRBV5-1 combines with J gene TRBJ1-4, with 7 positions matching TRBD1. J gave up 0 bases and V 5 bases, and 7 bases lay outside the gene matches. This CDR3 region has 16 residues. CDR1 and CDR2 (germline): SGHRS, YFSETQ. The CDR3 coding sequence is TGCGCCAGCAGTTTACAGGGGCCGTCAACTAATGAAAAACTGTTTTTT. Encoded protein: CASSLQGPSTNEKLFF.

The chain links TRBV9 to TRBJ2-7; D possibly corresponds to TRBD2 (6 bases). The V and J ends lost 0 bases and 6 bases respectively, with 16 bases between them. This CDR3 contains 15 residues. The germline gives CDR1 SGDLS, CDR2 YYNGEE. The DNA of the CDR3 is TGTGCCAGCAGCGTAGATGACCGGGGGTTCGGCGAGCAGTACTTC. It codes for CASSVDDRGFGEQYF.

The chain uses TRBV25-1 and TRBJ2-1; D possibly corresponds to TRBD2 (6 bases). Germline CDR1 is MGHDK and CDR2 is SYGVNS. The V and J ends lost 5 bases and 9 bases respectively, with 14 bases between them. This CDR3 is 13 amino acids long. The CDR3 nucleotides are TGTGCCAGCAGTCACACTGGGGGGTTTGAGCAGTTCTTC. Amino acids: CASSHTGGFEQFF.

The chain is built from TRBV7-8 and TRBJ1-1; TRBD1 matches 7 bases. Germline V gene lookup returns CDR1 SGHVS and CDR2 FQNEAQ. The CDR3 contains 14 residues. Trimming took 2 bases from V and 1 from J; bases not matched to a gene: 1. Written as DNA, the CDR3 is TGTGCCAGCAGCTTAAGGACAGGGAACACTGAAGCTTTCTTT. Its translation is CASSLRTGNTEAFF.

This clone has only one observation. This chain connects TRBV6-1 to TRBJ1-1; D call uncertain. In germline, CDR1 is MNHNS, CDR2 SASEGT. This CDR3 is 14 amino acids long. Deletions cut 0 bases from V and 2 bases from J, with 7 bases between. As DNA, the CDR3 is TGTGCCAGCAGTGAAGCGTCGGTCAACACTGAAGCTTTCTTT. Amino acid sequence: CASSEASVNTEAFF.

The chain employs TRBV2 and TRBJ2-7, with 11 positions matching TRBD2. The CDR3 runs 14 residues. The junction had 4 bases not matched to a gene; V was cut back by 3 bases and J by 6 bases. Germline values: CDR1 SNHLY, CDR2 FYNNEI. CDR3 in amino acids: CASSDRLAGGEQYF. The CDR3 DNA follows: TGTGCCAGCAGTGACCGGCTAGCGGGAGGCGAGCAGTACTTC.

This rearrangement joins TRBV18 to TRBJ2-7; TRBD1 matches 10 bases. With 3 bases clipped from V and 4 bases from J, the junction kept 6 bases outside the gene matches. In germline, CDR1 is KGHSH, CDR2 LQKENI. The CDR3 has 15 residues. CDR3 coding DNA: TGTGCCAGCTCACCTTCGACAGGGGGCGGTTACGAGCAGTACTTC. Translated: CASSPSTGGGYEQYF.

This chain uses TRBV5-4 with TRBJ2-3; the D is unclear. CDR1 and CDR2 (germline): SGHNT, YYREEE (reference sequence). This CDR3 is 16 amino acids long. Trimming cost V 2 bases and J 1 base, with 14 bases left between them. This CDR3 is CASSFGYVVRTDTQYF. Written as DNA, the CDR3 is TGTGCCAGCAGCTTCGGGTACGTGGTTCGCACAGATACGCAGTATTTT.

V gene TRBV27 combines with J gene TRBJ2-7; possible D gene TRBD2, 6 bases. CDR3 length equals 16 residues. In germline, CDR1 is MNHEY, CDR2 SMNVEV (reference sequence). Trimming cost V 2 bases and J 3 bases, with 17 bases left between them. CDR3 protein: CASSLRGHSGLYEQYF. DNA for the CDR3: TGTGCCAGCAGTTTACGAGGACACTCGGGACTCTACGAGCAGTACTTC.